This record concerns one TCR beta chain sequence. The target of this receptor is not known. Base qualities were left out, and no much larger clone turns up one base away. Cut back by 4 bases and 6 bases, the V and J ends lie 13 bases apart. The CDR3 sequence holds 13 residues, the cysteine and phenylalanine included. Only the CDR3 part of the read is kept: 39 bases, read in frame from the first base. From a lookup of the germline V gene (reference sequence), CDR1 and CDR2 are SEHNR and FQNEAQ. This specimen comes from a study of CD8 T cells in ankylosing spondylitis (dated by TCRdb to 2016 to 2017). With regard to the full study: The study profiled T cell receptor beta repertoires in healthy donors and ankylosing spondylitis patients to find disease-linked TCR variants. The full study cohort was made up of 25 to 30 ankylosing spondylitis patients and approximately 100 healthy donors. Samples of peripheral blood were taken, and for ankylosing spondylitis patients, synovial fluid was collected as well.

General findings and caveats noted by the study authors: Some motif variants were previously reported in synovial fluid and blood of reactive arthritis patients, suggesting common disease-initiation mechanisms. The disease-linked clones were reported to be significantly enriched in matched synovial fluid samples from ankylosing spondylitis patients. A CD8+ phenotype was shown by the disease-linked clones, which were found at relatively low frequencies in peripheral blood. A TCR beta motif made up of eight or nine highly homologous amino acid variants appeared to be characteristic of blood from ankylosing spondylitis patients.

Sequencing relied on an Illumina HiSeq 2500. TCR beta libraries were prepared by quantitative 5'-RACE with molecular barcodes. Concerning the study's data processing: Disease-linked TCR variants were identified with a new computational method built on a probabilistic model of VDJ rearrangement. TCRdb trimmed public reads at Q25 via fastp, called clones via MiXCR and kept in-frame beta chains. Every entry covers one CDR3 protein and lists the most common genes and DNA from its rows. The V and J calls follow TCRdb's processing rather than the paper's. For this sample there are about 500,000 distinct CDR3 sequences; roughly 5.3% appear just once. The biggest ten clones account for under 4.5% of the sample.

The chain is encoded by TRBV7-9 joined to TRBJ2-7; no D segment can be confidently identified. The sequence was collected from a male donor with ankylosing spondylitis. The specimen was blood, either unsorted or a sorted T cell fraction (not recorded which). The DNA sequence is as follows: TGTGCCAGCAGCTCCGGCCGGATGGGCGAGCAGTACTTC. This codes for CASSSGRMGEQYF.